This T cell receptor (beta chain) comes out of a study of blood T cell repertoires in COVID-19 (TCRdb year 2020). Regarding the research as a whole: Samples covering the acute and convalescent phases of COVID-19 were provided by collaborators in the United States, Italy and Spain. The prospective study material was composed of cDNA or gDNA derived from T cells, B-cell-depleted T cells, or PBMCs. Deeply sampled blood TCRbeta repertoires from subjects exposed to, actively infected with, or recovered from COVID-19 were included in the dataset. The repertoires were released in a freely available public database intended as a resource for research on the immune response to SARS-CoV-2. The samples were drawn from the first 160 participants of the ongoing ImmuneRACE study and from 950 to 1,500 subjects provided by 6 global collaborators. Sample metadata almost always included a de-identified subject ID, COVID-19 status, age in years and sex. Where available, HLA class I and class II types were obtained from metadata supplied by the sample provider rather than from assay-based typing.

Points the paper makes about the study in general: Clinical and demographic metadata were provided uncurated, with the amount varying by source and participant.

The table lists this clone with many counts. Its cognate antigen has yet to be identified. Base qualities were left out, and no much larger clone turns up one base away. In the prospective study, participants were about 18 to 89 years old, resided in approximately 22 geographic areas of the United States, and were enrolled through a virtual design. In the prospective study, participants were assigned to cohorts based on the clinical history participants reported in a screening survey and a study questionnaire. Each participant in the prospective study had whole blood, serum and a nasopharyngeal or oropharyngeal swab collected by mobile phlebotomists. Over a 2-month period, participants in the prospective study had the option of providing additional blood draws and questionnaires. Blood samples from the prospective study were shipped frozen or at room temperature prior to DNA extraction. TCRbeta CDR3 regions were amplified from genomic DNA using the immunoSEQ Assay, a bias-controlled multiplex PCR. In the paper's pipeline: The number of nucleated cells in each sample was estimated by amplification of reference gene primers within the assay. To quantify the absolute abundance of each unique TCRbeta CDR3 rearrangement, sequence reads were collapsed and filtered. For each sample, productive Simpson clonality was calculated as the square root of Simpson's diversity index across productive rearrangements. This is the immuneACCESS table as TCRdb keeps it, with only in-frame sequences that have V and J called. A part of the clones is gone; compared with another copy, unresolved V genes explain less than half, and the rest is unexplained. V and J calls plus clone size are reproduced from that table; the DNA served to infer D and trimming. The sample table records 150,000 to 200,000 clones; roughly 77% of these occur just once. The top ten clones comprise about a sixth of the sample.

Material: PBMCs or T cells enriched from blood (not recorded which). The receptor was isolated from a woman in her 50s with acute COVID-19.

The CDR3 corresponds to CASTQGTQPQHF. The DNA sequence follows: TGTGCCAGTACGCAGGGAACCCAGCCCCAGCATTTT. The V and J genes are TRBV19 and TRBJ1-5, with a tentative D gene TRBD1 over 5 matching bases. Relative to germline, V is 7 bases shorter and J is 7 bases shorter, with 11 bases between their ends. CDR1 and CDR2, looked up from the germline V gene (reference sequence), are LNHDA and SQIVND. There are 12 amino acids in the CDR3, from cysteine to phenylalanine inclusive. Kept here is only the CDR3 DNA, which spans 36 bases and is read in frame from base 1.